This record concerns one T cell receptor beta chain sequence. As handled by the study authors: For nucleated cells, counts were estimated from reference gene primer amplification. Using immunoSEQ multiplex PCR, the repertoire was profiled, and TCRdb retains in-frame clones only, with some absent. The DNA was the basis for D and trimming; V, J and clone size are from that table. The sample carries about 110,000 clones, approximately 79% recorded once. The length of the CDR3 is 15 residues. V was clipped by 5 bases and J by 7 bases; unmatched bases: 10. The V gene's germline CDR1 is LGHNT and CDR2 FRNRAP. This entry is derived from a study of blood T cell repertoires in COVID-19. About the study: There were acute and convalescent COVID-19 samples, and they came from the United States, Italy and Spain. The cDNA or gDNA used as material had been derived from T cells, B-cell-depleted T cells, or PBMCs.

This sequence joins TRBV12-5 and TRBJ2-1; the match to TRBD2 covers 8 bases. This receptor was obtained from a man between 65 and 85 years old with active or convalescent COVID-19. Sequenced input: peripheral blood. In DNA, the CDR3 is TGTGCTAGTGGTCCTTCCGGTACTAGCGGTAATGAGCAGTTCTTC. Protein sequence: CASGPSGTSGNEQFF.